These 24 T cell receptor beta chains share one sample of origin, sequenced in a study of T cells after yellow fever vaccination. TCRdb independently ran MiXCR on the 5' RACE reads; one entry per CDR3 protein. This sample yields 500,000 to 700,000 distinct CDR3 sequences, of which less than 20% are seen a single time; 13% to 15% belongs to the top ten. Sequenced material: PBMCs, taken 15 days after the yellow fever booster vaccination. These receptors came from a man aged 25 to 45 who received the YFV17D yellow fever vaccine.

With respect to this clonotype: One junction end disagrees with the germline gene, perhaps due to a read error. This chain connects TRBV27 to TRBJ2-1; a weak D match, TRBD1 (5 bases). The CDR3 consists of 15 residues. In germline, CDR1 is MNHEY, CDR2 SMNVEV (reference sequence). DNA for the CDR3: TGTGCCAGCAGTAAATCTAGGGGCACCTACAATGAGCTGTTCTTC. Amino acids: CASSKSRGTYNELFF.

The chain has TRBV29-1 and TRBJ2-5; a weak D match, TRBD1 (5 bases). The CDR3 runs 13 residues. CDR1 and CDR2 (germline): SQVTM, ANQGSEA. Deletions cut 4 bases from V and 4 bases from J, with 13 bases between. Written as DNA, the CDR3 is TGCAGCGTTGCCCAGGGAATGGGAGAGACCCAGTACTTC. As protein: CSVAQGMGETQYF.

The J gene is TRBJ2-3, the V gene TRBV15; D unresolved. Germline V lookup: CDR1 LNHNV, CDR2 YYDKDF (reference sequence). This CDR3 spans 13 amino acids. V was pared by 2 bases and J by 2 bases, with 5 bases between. CDR3 region: CATSRSLTDTQYF. In DNA, the CDR3 is TGTGCCACCAGCAGATCACTCACAGATACGCAGTATTTT.

The chain is built from TRBV5-5 and TRBJ2-5; 13 bases fit TRBD2. After removal of 4 bases from V and 5 bases from J, the junction contained 8 bases not matched to a gene. The germline gives CDR1 SGHKS, CDR2 YYEKEE (reference sequence). This CDR3 is 16 amino acids long. The CDR3 sequence is CASSPGGLAGAETQYF. The CDR3 nucleotides read TGTGCCAGCAGCCCTGGCGGACTAGCGGGAGCGGAGACCCAGTACTTC.

V is TRBV12-3 or TRBV12-4 and J is TRBJ2-7; 8 nucleotides match TRBD2. The CDR3 length is 15 residues. The V segment lost 6 bases and the J segment 2 bases; nucleotides outside the gene matches: 9. CDR3 loop: CASRPSGSRTYEQYF. CDR3 sequence (DNA): TGTGCCAGCAGACCAAGCGGGAGCCGAACCTACGAGCAGTACTTC.

This clonotype appeared a few times. V and J are TRBV20-1 and TRBJ2-4, with 12 bases matching TRBD2. The tail of the sequence fits TRBJ2-5 better, so the J call may be wrong. The germline gives CDR1 DFQATT, CDR2 SNEGSKA (reference sequence). CDR3 size: 13 residues. The CDR3 DNA reads TGCAGTGCTGCACCGGGACTAGCGGGGACCCAGTACTTC. Translation gives CSAAPGLAGTQYF.

In this sample, this clonotype turned up many times. This sequence joins TRBV20-1 and TRBJ1-5; TRBD1 might be the D (6 bases). The ends were cut back, 5 bases at V and 4 bases at J, with 9 bases in the middle. The CDR3 consists of 12 residues. Germline V gives CDR1 DFQATT, CDR2 SNEGSKA (reference sequence). CDR3 bases: TGCAGTGCTGAACAGGGAAATCAGCCCCAGCATTTT. This gives the protein CSAEQGNQPQHF.

This clonotype appeared a few times. This sequence joins TRBV3-1 and TRBJ1-1; TRBD1 might be the D (6 bases). CDR1 and CDR2 (germline): LGHDT, YNNKEL (reference sequence). The V end was cut by 4 bases, the J end by 0 bases, with 12 bases between. The CDR3 extends over 15 amino acids. The CDR3 sequence is CASSPKGVMNTEAFF. CDR3 nucleotides: TGTGCCAGCAGCCCAAAGGGGGTCATGAACACTGAAGCTTTCTTT.

This rearrangement joins TRBV6-4 to TRBJ2-1; D not resolved. Germline V gives CDR1 MRHNA, CDR2 SNTAGT. V lost 3 bases and J 1 base, leaving 10 bases between the germline ends. The CDR3 is 15 amino acids. The CDR3 region has the DNA TGTGCCAGCAGTGATATTGTGGGATCCTACAATGAGCAGTTCTTC. Protein: CASSDIVGSYNEQFF.

This clonotype was seen a handful of times. This chain links TRBV7-8 with TRBJ2-2; D may be TRBD2 (6 bases). CDR3 size: 17 residues. V dropped 2 bases and J dropped 6 bases, with 19 bases sitting between them. Germline CDR1 SGHVS, CDR2 FQNEAQ. In nucleotides, the CDR3 is TGTGCCAGCAGCTTACTCCCAGCAAGAGGAGGGTCCGGGGAGCTGTTTTTT. It codes for CASSLLPARGGSGELFF.

This clonotype was seen just once. The chain uses TRBV6-5 and TRBJ1-2; D ambiguous. The CDR3 consists of 14 residues. Germline lookup yields CDR1 MNHEY and CDR2 SVGAGI. V was trimmed by 3 bases and J by 2 bases, leaving 10 bases between them. CDR3 region: CASSYSATNYGYTF. The CDR3 region has the DNA TGTGCCAGCAGTTATTCCGCCACAAACTATGGCTACACCTTC.

This sequence joins TRBV7-3 and TRBJ2-1; 10 nucleotides agree with TRBD1. V shed 4 bases and J 9 bases; nucleotides not matched to a gene: 3. CDR1 is SGHTA, CDR2 FQGTGA, per germline. This CDR3 is built from 13 residues. CDR3: CASSSGQGFEQFF. The CDR3 DNA sequence: TGTGCCAGCAGCTCGGGACAGGGGTTTGAGCAGTTCTTC. Combining the CDR3 with reference TRBV7-3 and TRBJ2-1 gives the whole variable domain GAGVSQTPSNKVTEKGKYVELRCDPISGHTALYWYRQSLGQGPEFLIYFQGTGAADDSGLPNDRFFAVRPEGSVSTLKIQRTERGDSAVYLCASSSGQGFEQFFGPGTRLTVL.

This clonotype was seen a handful of times. The rearrangement joins TRBV7-6 to TRBJ1-5, with D unclear. The CDR3 spans 14 residues. V was clipped by 0 bases and J by 4 bases, with 7 bases between them. Looked up from germline, CDR1 is SGHVS and CDR2 is FNYEAQ. As DNA, the CDR3 is TGTGCCAGCAGCTTAGCGCCAGGAAATCAGCCCCAGCATTTT. It specifies CASSLAPGNQPQHF.

This clonotype was detected only a few times. J is TRBJ2-7 and V is TRBV7-2; 9 bases align to TRBD2. The CDR3 covers 15 residues. Trimming took 5 bases from V and 3 from J; bases not matched to a gene: 8. In germline, CDR1 is SGHTA, CDR2 FQGNSA. The CDR3 DNA reads TGTGCCAGCAGCCCACGGACTAGCGCCAGCTACGAGCAGTACTTC. Translated: CASSPRTSASYEQYF.

The rearrangement links TRBV7-9 to TRBJ2-1, with 8 bases that match TRBD2. CDR1 and CDR2 (germline): SEHNR, FQNEAQ (reference sequence). The junction had 7 bases not matched to a gene; V was cut back by 5 bases and J by 4 bases. This CDR3 is built from 15 residues. The CDR3 DNA reads as TGTGCCAGCAGCCCAGGCCAGCGGGAGTACAATGAGCAGTTCTTC. Translated: CASSPGQREYNEQFF.

The rearrangement uses TRBV7-2 and TRBJ2-1, with unresolved D. V was cut by 1 base and J by 2 bases, with 9 bases left in between. Per the germline V gene, CDR1 is SGHTA and CDR2 is FQGNSA. This CDR3 has 15 amino acids. The CDR3: CASSLVGSPYNEQFF. Here the CDR3 DNA reads TGTGCCAGCAGCTTAGTTGGTAGCCCCTACAATGAGCAGTTCTTC.

This chain uses TRBV7-2 with TRBJ2-1; no firm D call. CDR1 and CDR2 (germline): SGHTA, FQGNSA. There are 16 residues in the CDR3. Between the trimmed V and J ends, which lost 2 bases and 0 bases, there was a span of 11 bases. The CDR3 region has the DNA TGTGCCAGCAGCTTAATGAGCGAGAGCTCCTACAATGAGCAGTTCTTC. It yields the protein CASSLMSESSYNEQFF.

This clonotype was detected only a few times. This chain uses TRBV6-5 with TRBJ2-3; D is uncertain. The germline V gene has CDR1 MNHEY and CDR2 SVGAGI. The germline V and J ends were trimmed by 2 bases and 2 bases, with 11 bases remaining between them. There are 15 residues in the CDR3. The CDR3 loop is CASSYLIGPTDTQYF. The CDR3 DNA reads as TGTGCCAGCAGTTACCTCATCGGACCCACAGATACGCAGTATTTT.

This chain joins TRBV28 and TRBJ2-7, with D possibly called TRBD1 or TRBD2 (5 bases each). V lost 2 bases to trimming and J lost 3 bases, with 14 bases between them. The CDR3 runs 15 residues. Germline-derived CDR1 and CDR2 are MDHEN and SYDVKM. This CDR3 reads CASSLLPGTHYEQYF. The DNA of the CDR3 is TGTGCCAGCAGTTTACTCCCGGGGACCCACTACGAGCAGTACTTC.

The chain is built from TRBV7-9 and TRBJ1-3; D is uncertain. Germline-derived CDR1 and CDR2 are SEHNR and FQNEAQ (reference sequence). There are 16 residues in the CDR3. Trimming shortened V by 1 base and J by 0 bases, and 10 bases separated the two germline ends. CDR3 residues: CASSLVGRLSGNTIYF. CDR3 DNA sequence: TGTGCCAGCAGCTTAGTTGGCAGGCTCTCTGGAAACACCATATATTTT.

This clonotype was detected only a few times. This chain uses TRBV6-1 with TRBJ2-5; TRBD1 agrees at 8 bases. CDR3 length equals 15 residues. The V segment lost 6 bases and the J segment 4 bases; nucleotides outside the gene matches: 10. Germline CDR1 MNHNS, CDR2 SASEGT. The CDR3 sequence: CASSSSLRGPETQYF. The CDR3 DNA is TGTGCCAGCAGCTCAAGCCTCAGGGGGCCAGAGACCCAGTACTTC.

In this sample, this clonotype turned up a few times. J is TRBJ2-1 and V is TRBV4-3, with D perhaps matching TRBD2 (6 bases). The ends were cut back, 4 bases at V and 8 bases at J, with 15 bases in the middle. Germline CDR1 LGHNA, CDR2 YSLEER. This CDR3 has 14 amino acids. In DNA form, the CDR3 reads TGCGCCAGCAGCCGGGAGGTAGGTTGGGATGAGCAGTTCTTC. Its translation is CASSREVGWDEQFF.

This chain joins TRBV14 and TRBJ2-5, with 11 bases that match TRBD1. The CDR3 loop spans 14 amino acids. Per germline, CDR1 SGHDN and CDR2 FVKESK. Trimming took 5 bases from V and 5 from J; bases not matched to a gene: 4. The CDR3 protein is CASSGTGGPETQYF. In DNA, the CDR3 is TGTGCCAGCAGCGGGACAGGGGGGCCGGAGACCCAGTACTTC.

V is TRBV20-1 and J is TRBJ2-7; 9 bases fit TRBD2. V shed 7 bases, J shed 2 bases, and the junction held 3 bases outside the gene matches. Germline V gene sequence: CDR1 DFQATT, CDR2 SNEGSKA (reference sequence). The CDR3 length is 12 residues. The CDR3 DNA sequence: TGCAGTGTCGCGGGGGGGACCTACGAGCAGTACTTC. Amino acid sequence: CSVAGGTYEQYF.